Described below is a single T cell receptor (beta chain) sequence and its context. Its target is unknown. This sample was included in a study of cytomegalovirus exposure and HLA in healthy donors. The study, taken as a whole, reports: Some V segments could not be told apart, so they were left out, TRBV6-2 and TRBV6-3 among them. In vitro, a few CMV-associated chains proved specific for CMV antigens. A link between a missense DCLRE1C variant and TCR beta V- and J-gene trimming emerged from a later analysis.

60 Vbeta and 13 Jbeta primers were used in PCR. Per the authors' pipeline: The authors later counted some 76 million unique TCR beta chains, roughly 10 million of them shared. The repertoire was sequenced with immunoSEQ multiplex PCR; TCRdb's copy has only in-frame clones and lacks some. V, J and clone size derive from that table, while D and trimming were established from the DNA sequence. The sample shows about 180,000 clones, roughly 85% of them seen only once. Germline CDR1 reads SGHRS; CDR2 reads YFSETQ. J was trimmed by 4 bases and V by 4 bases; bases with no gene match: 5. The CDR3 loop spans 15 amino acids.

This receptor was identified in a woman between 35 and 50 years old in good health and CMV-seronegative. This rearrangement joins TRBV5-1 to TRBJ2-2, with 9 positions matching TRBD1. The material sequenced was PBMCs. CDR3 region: CASSPQGATTGELFF. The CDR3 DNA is TGCGCCAGCAGCCCACAGGGGGCGACCACCGGGGAGCTGTTTTTT.